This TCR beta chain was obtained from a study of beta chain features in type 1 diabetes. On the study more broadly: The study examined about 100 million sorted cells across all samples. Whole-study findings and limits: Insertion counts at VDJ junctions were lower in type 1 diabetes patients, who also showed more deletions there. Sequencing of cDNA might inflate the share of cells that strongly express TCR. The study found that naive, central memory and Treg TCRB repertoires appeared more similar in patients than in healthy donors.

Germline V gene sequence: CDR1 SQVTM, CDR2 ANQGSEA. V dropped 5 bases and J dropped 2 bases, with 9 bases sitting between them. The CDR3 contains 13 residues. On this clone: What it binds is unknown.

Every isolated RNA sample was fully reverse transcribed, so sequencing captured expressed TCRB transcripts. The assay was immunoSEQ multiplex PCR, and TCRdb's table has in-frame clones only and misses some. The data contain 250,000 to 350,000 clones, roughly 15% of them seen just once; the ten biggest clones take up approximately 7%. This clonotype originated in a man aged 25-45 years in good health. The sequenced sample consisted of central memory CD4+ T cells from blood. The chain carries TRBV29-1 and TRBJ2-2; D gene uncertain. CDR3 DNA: TGCAGCGTTCAAGGTTTTAACACCGGGGAGCTGTTTTTT. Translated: CSVQGFNTGELFF.